The entry below describes one T cell receptor (beta chain). Only in-frame clones appear in the TCRdb table, and some are missing; sequencing was by immunoSEQ multiplex PCR. This sample has some 38,000 clones, with over 80% found just once. These data originate in a study of cytomegalovirus exposure and HLA in healthy donors. V lost 6 bases and J lost 1; bases outside the gene matches: 8. This CDR3 is built from 15 residues. The germline CDR1 and CDR2 sequences are WNHNN and SYGVQD (reference sequence). This clonotype originated in a young man in good health and CMV-seronegative. The chain links TRBV10-1 to TRBJ1-1; 7 nucleotides agree with TRBD1. The source material was PBMCs. CDR3 loop: CASSPRQGGNTEAFF. The CDR3 nucleotides are TGCGCCAGCAGCCCACGACAGGGAGGGAACACTGAAGCTTTCTTT.